Below, one T cell receptor beta chain is given with its context. Its target is unknown. This sample was included in a study of cytomegalovirus exposure and HLA in healthy donors. Background on the study: According to later analysis, the same platform produced the 120 validation and about 700 first-cohort repertoires.

TCRdb's table, derived via immunoSEQ multiplex PCR, lists solely in-frame clones and lacks some. Among over 45,000 clones listed, 85% to 95% were seen once. Findings of the study overall: Altogether, 150 to 200 TCR beta chains were recorded as cytomegalovirus-associated. In vitro checks showed that three CMV-associated chains really do target CMV antigens. Generally TCR sequences proved uncommon, though certain public TCRs appeared in numerous donors.

This sequence originates from a woman aged 18-35 years in good health and CMV-seronegative. Sequenced: PBMCs.

This CDR3 reads CASSTRDRGGDEKLFF. The CDR3 coding sequence is TGTGCCAGCAGTACCCGGGACAGGGGAGGTGATGAAAAACTGTTTTTT. V is TRBV7-2 and J is TRBJ1-4; 10 bases match TRBD1. The length of the CDR3 is 16 residues. With 6 bases clipped from V and 6 bases from J, the junction kept 10 bases outside the gene matches. Per the germline V gene, CDR1 is SGHTA and CDR2 is FQGNSA.